Listed here are 10 T cell receptor beta chains from one sample, sequenced in a study of T cells in Graves' hyperthyroidism and ophthalmopathy. The investigators amplified TCR beta CDR3 regions from RNA transcripts. TCR CDR3 regions were first amplified by RT-PCR with HTBI primers. TCRdb called the multiplex PCR reads again in MiXCR, with one record for every CDR3 protein. This sample carries more than 650,000 distinct CDR3 sequences, 14% of them seen once, and the ten largest clones take approximately 10%. Sequencing was performed on blood. These receptors originate from a woman aged 18-29 years with Graves' hyperthyroidism.

In its sample, this clonotype was seen a few times. This CDR3 reads CASSIGRETDTQYF. The CDR3, as DNA: TGTGCCAGTAGTATAGGGCGGGAGACAGATACGCAGTATTTT. The V and J genes are TRBV19 and TRBJ2-3, with TRBD2 matching 7 bases. Trimming removed 1 base from V and 3 bases from J; junction bases left unmatched: 1. Germline CDR1 LNHDA, CDR2 SQIVND (reference sequence). The CDR3 extends over 14 amino acids.

The table lists this clonotype with many counts. The chain carries TRBV28 and TRBJ2-1, with D possibly called TRBD1 or TRBD2 (5 bases each). CDR3 size: 15 residues. The V end lost 3 bases, the J end lost 3 bases, and 12 bases lay between the germline ends. The germline V gene encodes CDR1 MDHEN and CDR2 SYDVKM. CDR3 sequence (DNA): TGTGCCAGCAGTTTCAGGGAGCCCCACTACAATGAGCAGTTCTTC. It specifies CASSFREPHYNEQFF.

This clonotype was seen ten or more times. This chain connects TRBV20-1 to TRBJ2-5, with D perhaps matching TRBD2 (5 bases). The CDR3 extends over 12 amino acids. The V gene's germline CDR1 is DFQATT and CDR2 SNEGSKA (reference sequence). CDR3 residues: CSSGRLQETQYF. The CDR3 nucleotides read TGCAGCAGCGGACGCCTACAAGAGACCCAGTACTTC.

This clonotype has a count of ten or more. The rearrangement joins TRBV12-3 or TRBV12-4 to TRBJ2-1; D is ambiguous. The CDR3 runs to 16 residues. V lost 6 bases and J 0 bases, leaving 15 bases between the germline ends. The CDR3 spells CASSRLLISSYNEQFF. The CDR3 DNA reads TGTGCCAGCAGCCGCCTTCTTATAAGCTCCTACAATGAGCAGTTCTTC.

V gene TRBV4-1 combines with J gene TRBJ2-2; D ambiguous. The V gene lost 0 bases and the J gene lost 2 bases, with 7 bases spanning the gap. Germline V gene sequence: CDR1 MGHRA, CDR2 YSYEKL. The CDR3 is 15 amino acids. DNA for the CDR3: TGCGCCAGCAGCCAAGAACAAGCTAACACCGGGGAGCTGTTTTTT. This encodes CASSQEQANTGELFF.

This chain links TRBV7-9 with TRBJ2-5, with D possibly matching TRBD1 (6 bases). Germline loops: CDR1 SEHNR, CDR2 FQNEAQ (reference sequence). The ends were cut back, 4 bases at V and 2 bases at J, with 26 bases in the middle. There are 19 residues in the CDR3. CDR3 loop: CASSSGLGASPVTQETQYF. DNA for the CDR3: TGTGCCAGCAGCTCCGGCCTGGGGGCCTCCCCGGTGACGCAAGAGACCCAGTACTTC. Looking up the rest from reference TRBV7-9 and TRBJ2-5 gives the full variable domain: DTGVSQNPRHKITKRGQNVTFRCDPISEHNRLYWYRQTLGQGPEFLTYFQNEAQLEKSRLLSDRFSAERPKGSFSTLEIQRTEQGDSAMYLCASSSGLGASPVTQETQYFGPGTRLLVL.

The sample holds many counts of this clonotype. The chain combines TRBV7-9 with TRBJ2-7; D may be TRBD2 (5 bases). The germline V gene encodes CDR1 SEHNR and CDR2 FQNEAQ (reference sequence). The CDR3 has 13 amino acids. V lost 5 bases, J lost 5 bases, and 13 bases lay in between. CDR3 coding DNA: TGTGCCAGCAGCCATAAGGACTGGCACGAGCAGTACTTC. As protein: CASSHKDWHEQYF.

The rearrangement joins TRBV5-1 to TRBJ1-4; TRBD1 agrees at 7 bases. J was trimmed by 8 bases and V by 4 bases; bases with no gene match: 11. Germline CDR1 is SGHRS and CDR2 is YFSETQ. The CDR3 totals 15 residues. The CDR3 DNA sequence: TGCGCCAGCAGCGACCGAACAGGGGAGGGGGAAAAACTGTTTTTT. This codes for CASSDRTGEGEKLFF.

CDR3 in DNA: TGTGCCAGCTATCAGCCCCAGCATTTT. This gives the protein CASYQPQHF. This chain connects TRBV14 to TRBJ1-5, with D uncertain. Trimming removed 8 bases at V and 5 bases at J, with 1 base between. Germline loops: CDR1 SGHDN, CDR2 FVKESK. CDR3 length: 9 amino acids.

Many counts were recorded for this clonotype. The chain uses TRBV20-1 and TRBJ2-2, with TRBD2 matching 14 bases. Germline-derived CDR1 and CDR2 are DFQATT and SNEGSKA (reference sequence). CDR3 length equals 16 residues. V was pared by 5 bases and J by 0 bases, with 2 bases of the junction left unmatched. The CDR3 DNA follows: TGCAGTGCTCCGACTAGCGGGAGGGCGAACACCGGGGAGCTGTTTTTT. Its translation is CSAPTSGRANTGELFF.